This section outlines one T cell receptor beta chain sequence together with its context. Its antigen remains unidentified. These data come from a study of T cell responses to AZD1222 COVID-19 vaccine. Across the study: Pooled in the analysis were second doses at about 4 or about 12 weeks. The study's findings and limits: There were vaccine-associated CD4 TCRs across spike, dominant at 160-218 and 743-854. Compared with day 0, the breadth and depth of the Spike-specific TCR repertoire rose significantly after two doses of AZD1222. In the spike-specific TCR repertoire, nearly half reportedly target unmutated variant regions.

Germline V CDR1 and CDR2: MDHEN, SYDVKM. The CDR3 loop spans 13 amino acids. V lost 2 bases and J 5 bases, leaving 9 bases between the germline ends. Clones were sequenced by immunoSEQ multiplex PCR, and TCRdb holds only the in-frame ones, with some missing. The table records over 100,000 clones, about 91% of them present only once. The chain has TRBV28 and TRBJ1-2; tentative D call: TRBD1 (5 bases). This sequence was found in an adult in good health. The material sequenced was peripheral blood, taken on day 0 of AZD1222 vaccination. CDR3: CASSLGRAYGYTF. CDR3 sequence (DNA): TGTGCCAGCAGTTTAGGCAGGGCGTATGGCTACACCTTC.